A selection of T cell receptor beta chains follows, all from one sample in a study of T-cell reconstitution after alpha-beta-depleted transplantation in children. TCRdb called the PCR reads again in MiXCR, with one record for every CDR3 protein. The sample has 350,000 to 500,000 distinct CDR3 sequences, approximately 42% seen once. The starting material was PBMCs, obtained before TCRalphabeta/CD19-depleted stem cell transplant. The receptors stem from a girl aged 2 to 9 with aplastic anemia, due to receive a stem cell transplant. CDR3s include the opening cysteine and the closing phenylalanine or tryptophan. A D gene is named only where the DNA matches it firmly. The size of a clone is reported for some rows only, either as once, few or many, or as a class for expanded clones.

TRBV20-1,TRBJ2-7,-,-,CSARVGGNYYEQYF
TRBV4-1,TRBJ1-2,-,few,CASSQGRAGYTF
TRBV7-9,TRBJ2-7,TRBD2,-,CASSSGGSTYEQYF
TRBV12-3/TRBV12-4,TRBJ2-3,-,-,CASSPLYDEATKPTDTQYF
TRBV29-1,TRBJ2-5,TRBD1,-,CSVDQGARETQYF
TRBV5-1,TRBJ2-5,-,many,CASSSSNLGRGAQYF
TRBV20-1,TRBJ2-7,TRBD1,-,CSATEGTVGEQYF
TRBV5-1,TRBJ2-2,-,-,CASSWRGDLTGELFF
TRBV5-1,TRBJ2-5,-,many,CASSLGRRFQETQYF
TRBV20-1,TRBJ2-3,-,-,CSASDLRRSDTQYF
TRBV3-1,TRBJ1-1,-,few,CASSPDRTARGTEAFF
TRBV9,TRBJ2-2,-,-,CASSVDAPAIPGELFF
TRBV20-1,TRBJ2-1,-,-,CSARSTGYHEQFF
TRBV6-6,TRBJ2-5,-,-,CASSQTRCETQYF
TRBV12-3/TRBV12-4,TRBJ2-1,-,few,CASSLGVVNEQFF
TRBV6-1,TRBJ1-1,-,-,CASSEGPGHLNTEAFF
TRBV3-1,TRBJ2-1,TRBD2,-,CASSPGTSMFF